Described below is a single T cell receptor beta chain sequence and its context. The authors drew approximately 10 milliliters of peripheral blood from each donor. V lost 2 bases and J 7 bases, leaving 10 bases between the germline ends. The germline V gene has CDR1 SGHDT and CDR2 YYEEEE. The CDR3 runs to 13 residues. The sample is drawn from a study of blood T cells in healthy people across ages. Study background: For every two T cells, template switching captured about one barcoded beta molecule.

The second PCR ran about 7 to 12 cycles with a sample-barcoded 5' primer and J-beta primers. From the 5' RACE reads, TCRdb called clonotypes with MiXCR, one entry per CDR3 protein. Among fewer than 800,000 distinct CDR3 sequences listed, 32% were seen once. Sequenced: blood. The sequence was collected from a woman older than 75 in good health. The chain has TRBV5-6 and TRBJ2-4; D uncertain. The CDR3 sequence: CASSFFEANIQYF. CDR3 nucleotide sequence: TGTGCCAGCAGCTTTTTTGAGGCGAACATTCAGTACTTC. The complete variable domain, with remaining parts taken from reference TRBV5-6 and TRBJ2-4, reads DAGVTQSPTHLIKTRGQQVTLRCSPKSGHDTVSWYQQALGQGPQFIFQYYEEEERQRGNFPDRFSGHQFPNYSSELNVNALLLGDSALYLCASSFFEANIQYFGAGTRLSVL.